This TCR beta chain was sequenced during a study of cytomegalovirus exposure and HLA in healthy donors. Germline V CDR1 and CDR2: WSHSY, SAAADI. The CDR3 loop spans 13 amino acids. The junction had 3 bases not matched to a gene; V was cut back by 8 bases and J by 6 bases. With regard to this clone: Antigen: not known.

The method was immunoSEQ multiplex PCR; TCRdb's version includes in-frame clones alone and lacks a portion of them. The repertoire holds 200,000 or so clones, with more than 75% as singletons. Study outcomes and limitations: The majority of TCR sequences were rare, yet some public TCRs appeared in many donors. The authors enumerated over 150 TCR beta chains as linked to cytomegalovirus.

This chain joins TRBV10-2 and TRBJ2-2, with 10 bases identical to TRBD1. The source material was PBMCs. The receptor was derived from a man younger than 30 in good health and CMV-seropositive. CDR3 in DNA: TGCGCCAGCGGGACAGGGGCCCCCGGGGAGCTGTTTTTT. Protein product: CASGTGAPGELFF.